The 19 T cell receptor beta chains reported below all come from one sample, sequenced in a study of blood T cells in healthy people across ages. A second 7 to 11 cycle PCR used barcoded and J-beta primers. TCRdb reprocessed the 5' RACE reads with MiXCR, giving one entry per CDR3 protein. Of about 1 million distinct CDR3 sequences in the sample, 45% are singletons; the top ten hold around 18%. Sequenced sample: blood. Every receptor here comes from a woman in her sixties or seventies in good health.

A few counts support this clonotype. The chain employs TRBV3-1 and TRBJ2-7; 7 nucleotides line up with TRBD1. The last part of the DNA fits TRBJ2-4 better; the J call may be wrong. The CDR3 length is 14 residues. CDR1 is LGHDT and CDR2 is YNNKEL in the germline V gene (reference sequence). The CDR3 DNA sequence: TGTGCCAGCAGTCAACAAGGGGGCAGGAGCATTCAGTACTTC. Translated: CASSQQGGRSIQYF.

The chain uses TRBV14 and TRBJ2-5, with TRBD1 identical over 9 bases. The J segment lost 4 bases and the V segment lost 0 bases, leaving 9 bases of the junction unmatched. Germline V gene sequence: CDR1 SGHDN, CDR2 FVKESK. The CDR3 consists of 17 residues. The CDR3 sequence is CASSQDRGQGLGETQYF. The DNA of the CDR3 is TGTGCCAGCAGCCAAGATCGTGGACAGGGGTTGGGAGAGACCCAGTACTTC. The full variable domain, with the rest looked up from reference TRBV14 and TRBJ2-5, is EAGVTQFPSHSVIEKGQTVTLRCDPISGHDNLYWYRRVMGKEIKFLLHFVKESKQDESGMPNNRFLAERTGGTYSTLKVQPAELEDSGVYFCASSQDRGQGLGETQYFGPGTRLLVL.

The J gene is TRBJ1-5, the V gene TRBV2; possible D gene TRBD1, 5 bases. CDR3 length equals 17 residues. From germline, CDR1 is SNHLY and CDR2 FYNNEI. The V end lost 7 bases, the J end lost 0 bases, and 19 bases lay between the germline ends. The DNA of the CDR3 is TGTGCCAGCACCATCACCAGTGGGGGTTTTAGCAATCAGCCCCAGCATTTT. Residues: CASTITSGGFSNQPQHF.

V and J are TRBV9 and TRBJ2-7; 9 bases agree with TRBD2. The V segment lost 0 bases and the J segment 3 bases; nucleotides outside the gene matches: 4. CDR1 SGDLS and CDR2 YYNGEE come from the germline V gene. The CDR3 sequence is 15 residues long. CDR3 amino acids: CASSVASGVYYEQYF. CDR3 in DNA: TGTGCCAGCAGCGTAGCTAGCGGGGTTTACTACGAGCAGTACTTC. Based on the CDR3 plus reference TRBV9 and TRBJ2-7, the full variable domain is DSGVTQTPKHLITATGQRVTLRCSPRSGDLSVYWYQQSLDQGLQFLIQYYNGEERAKGNILERFSAQQFPDLHSELNLSSLELGDSALYFCASSVASGVYYEQYFGPGTRLTVT.

The J gene is TRBJ2-1, the V gene TRBV5-6, with 7 nucleotides matching TRBD2. Unmatched junction bases numbered 6, after V lost 0 bases and J lost 3 bases. CDR1 is SGHDT, CDR2 YYEEEE, per germline. The CDR3 is 16 residues long. Here the CDR3 DNA reads TGTGCCAGCAGCTTGGCGGCTAGCGGAAACTACAATGAGCAGTTCTTC. It specifies CASSLAASGNYNEQFF.

This rearrangement joins TRBV7-6 to TRBJ2-7; D remains ambiguous. Matching the DNA end better, TRBJ2-5 makes the J call doubtful. This CDR3 contains 13 residues. Germline V lookup: CDR1 SGHVS, CDR2 FNYEAQ. The CDR3 sequence: CASSLASWETQYF. The CDR3 DNA reads as TGTGCCAGCAGCTTAGCAAGTTGGGAGACCCAGTACTTC.

The table lists this clonotype with a few counts. V is TRBV7-9 and J is TRBJ2-1, with a weak D call TRBD2 (7 bases). There are 15 residues in the CDR3. V was pared by 2 bases and J by 15 bases, with 23 bases between. Germline V CDR1 and CDR2: SEHNR, FQNEAQ (reference sequence). CDR3 coding DNA: TGTGCCAGCAGCTTATGGGTCGGGGGGCCACAATCCTGGTTCTTC. Its translation is CASSLWVGGPQSWFF. Supplemented by reference TRBV7-9 and TRBJ2-1, the full variable domain reads DTGVSQNPRHKITKRGQNVTFRCDPISEHNRLYWYRQTLGQGPEFLTYFQNEAQLEKSRLLSDRFSAERPKGSFSTLEIQRTEQGDSAMYLCASSLWVGGPQSWFFGPGTRLTVL.

The rearrangement joins TRBV7-3 to TRBJ2-5; the match to TRBD2 covers 7 bases. CDR1 is SGHTA, CDR2 FQGTGA, per germline. This CDR3 has 15 residues. V shed 5 bases, J shed 5 bases, and the junction held 11 bases outside the gene matches. CDR3 residues: CASSPDGRVMETQYF. CDR3 nucleotides: TGTGCCAGCAGCCCCGATGGGAGGGTCATGGAGACCCAGTACTTC.

The chain couples TRBV7-3 to TRBJ2-3; 10 bases line up with TRBD2. V lost 1 base, J lost 3 bases, and 10 bases stayed unmatched. CDR3 length equals 18 residues. Per the germline V gene, CDR1 is SGHTA and CDR2 is FQGTGA. The CDR3 here is CASSLKFWASGRTDTQYF. CDR3 DNA: TGTGCCAGCAGCTTAAAATTTTGGGCTAGCGGGAGAACAGATACGCAGTATTTT.

V is TRBV29-1 and J is TRBJ2-1; D gene uncertain. The J call may be incorrect, as the DNA end agrees better with TRBJ2-7. CDR3 length: 16 amino acids. Germline V gives CDR1 SQVTM, CDR2 ANQGSEA. CDR3 nucleotide sequence: TGCAGCGTTGAACACGGGCAGGCGAGCTCCTACAATGAGCAGTACTTC. It yields the protein CSVEHGQASSYNEQYF.

This clonotype appeared a single time. One junction end does not reproduce the germline sequence, and a read error may be involved. V usage is TRBV2 and J usage is TRBJ2-5; tentatively, D is TRBD1 (6 bases). Germline V CDR1 and CDR2: SNHLY, FYNNEI. CDR3 size: 14 residues. The CDR3 loop is CAGSLQGLGETQYF. CDR3 DNA sequence: TGTGCCGGCAGTTTACAGGGATTGGGAGAGACCCAGTACTTC.

The chain is built from TRBV6-6 and TRBJ2-7; 7 bases align to TRBD1. With 7 bases clipped from V and 3 bases from J, the junction kept 6 bases outside the gene matches. The CDR3 contains 13 residues. In germline, CDR1 is MNHNY, CDR2 SVGAGI (reference sequence). The CDR3 DNA follows: TGTGCCAGCACCGCAGCAGGGGGCTACGAGCAGTACTTC. Protein sequence: CASTAAGGYEQYF.

The sample holds a few counts of this clonotype. The V and J genes are TRBV20-1 and TRBJ2-3; 7 bases are a match to TRBD2. Germline assignment: CDR1 DFQATT and CDR2 SNEGSKA (reference sequence). With V trimmed by 4 bases and J by 2 bases, 6 bases remained unmatched. The CDR3 spans 14 residues. The CDR3 region is CSAISGKSTDTQYF. The CDR3 DNA reads as TGCAGTGCTATAAGCGGGAAGTCCACAGATACGCAGTATTTT.

The rearrangement uses TRBV6-2 or TRBV6-3 and TRBJ2-7; D gene ambiguous. This CDR3 comprises 15 residues. With 2 bases removed from V and 9 bases from J, the gap between germline ends came to 20 bases. CDR1 MNHEY and CDR2 SVGEGT come from the germline V gene. DNA of the CDR3: TGTGCCAGCAGTTACCTCCTTGCAGTTCCCTCCGGGCAGTACTTC. Its protein is CASSYLLAVPSGQYF.

This chain uses TRBV6-1 with TRBJ2-3, with 10 bases aligning to TRBD2. J lost 5 bases, V lost 7 bases, and 15 bases had no gene match. Germline V gene sequence: CDR1 MNHNS, CDR2 SASEGT. The CDR3 totals 17 residues. CDR3 amino acids: CASTPGLANLLGDTQYF. The DNA of the CDR3 is TGTGCCAGCACCCCGGGACTAGCGAACCTGCTGGGAGATACGCAGTATTTT.

This rearrangement joins TRBV5-1 to TRBJ2-3; 9 nucleotides line up with TRBD2. V lost 3 bases to trimming and J lost 6 bases; unmatched junction nucleotides: 8. The CDR3 loop spans 15 amino acids. Germline CDR1 SGHRS, CDR2 YFSETQ. This CDR3 is CASSWEGTSIDTQYF. The CDR3, as DNA: TGCGCCAGCAGCTGGGAGGGGACTAGCATCGATACGCAGTATTTT. Full variable domain (outside the CDR3, taken from reference TRBV5-1 and TRBJ2-3): KAGVTQTPRYLIKTRGQQVTLSCSPISGHRSVSWYQQTPGQGLQFLFEYFSETQRNKGNFPGRFSGRQFSNSRSEMNVSTLELGDSALYLCASSWEGTSIDTQYFGPGTRLTVL.

In this sample, this clonotype turned up many times. V and J are TRBV10-3 and TRBJ2-1; D remains ambiguous. Trimming stripped 6 bases from V and 6 bases from J, with 12 bases between. CDR3 size: 13 residues. CDR1 is ENHRY and CDR2 is SYGVKD in the germline V gene. The CDR3 reads CAIREGPGNEQFF. DNA of the CDR3: TGTGCCATCAGAGAAGGGCCGGGCAATGAGCAGTTCTTC.

Notes on this clonotype: One junction end does not reproduce the germline sequence, and a read error may be involved. This sequence joins TRBV20-1 and TRBJ2-5, with 7 bases that match TRBD2. The J call may not be correct, given that the DNA end is closer to TRBJ2-7. The CDR3 is 14 amino acids. Germline V gene lookup returns CDR1 DFQATT and CDR2 SNEGSKA (reference sequence). The CDR3 region is CSARGRDYYYEQYF. The CDR3 DNA reads TGCAGTGCGAGAGGCCGGGACTACTATTACGAGCAGTACTTC.

V is TRBV6-2 or TRBV6-3 and J is TRBJ2-1; D may match TRBD1 or TRBD2 (5 bases each). From germline, CDR1 is MNHEY and CDR2 SVGEGT. The ends were cut back, 0 bases at V and 0 bases at J, with 12 bases in the middle. The CDR3 extends over 17 amino acids. The CDR3 loop is CASSYSGESSSYNEQFF. CDR3 DNA sequence: TGTGCCAGCAGTTACTCGGGGGAGAGCAGCTCCTACAATGAGCAGTTCTTC.